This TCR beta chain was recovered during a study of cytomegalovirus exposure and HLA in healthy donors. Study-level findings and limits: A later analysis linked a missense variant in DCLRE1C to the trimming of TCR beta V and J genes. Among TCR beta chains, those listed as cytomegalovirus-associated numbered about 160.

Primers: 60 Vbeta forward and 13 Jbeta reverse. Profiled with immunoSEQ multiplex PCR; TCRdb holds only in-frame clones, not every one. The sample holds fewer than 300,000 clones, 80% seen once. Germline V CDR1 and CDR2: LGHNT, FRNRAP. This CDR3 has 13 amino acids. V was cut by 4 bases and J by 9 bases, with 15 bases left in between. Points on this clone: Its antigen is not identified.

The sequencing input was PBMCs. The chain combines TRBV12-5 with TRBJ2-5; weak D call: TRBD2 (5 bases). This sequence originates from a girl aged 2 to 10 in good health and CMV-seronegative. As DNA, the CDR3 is TGTGCTAGTGGTTCGGACGGGGTGGAGGCCCAGTACTTC. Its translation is CASGSDGVEAQYF.